This entry describes one T cell receptor (beta chain). In the authors' workflow: Reference gene primer amplification gave estimated nucleated cell counts. Some clones are missing from TCRdb's copy, which holds only in-frame ones; the method was immunoSEQ multiplex PCR. The V and J calls and clone size were taken over from that table, and D and trimming were inferred from the DNA. The repertoire includes tens of thousands of clones, 70% to 80% of them detected once, and around 21% sits in the top ten. This specimen comes from a study of blood T cell repertoires in COVID-19. Study information: Samples came from the United States, Italy and Spain, spanning acute and convalescent COVID-19.

Sequencing input: peripheral blood. The receptor's source is a man between 65 and 85 years old with acute or convalescent COVID-19.

The CDR3 nucleotides read TGTGCCAGCAGCACGGGACTAGCGACCTACAATGAGCAGTTCTTC. Its translation is CASSTGLATYNEQFF. J is TRBJ2-1 and V is TRBV28; 10 bases align to TRBD2. V lost 6 bases and J lost 2; bases outside the gene matches: 4. This CDR3 spans 15 amino acids. CDR1 is MDHEN and CDR2 is SYDVKM in the germline V gene.